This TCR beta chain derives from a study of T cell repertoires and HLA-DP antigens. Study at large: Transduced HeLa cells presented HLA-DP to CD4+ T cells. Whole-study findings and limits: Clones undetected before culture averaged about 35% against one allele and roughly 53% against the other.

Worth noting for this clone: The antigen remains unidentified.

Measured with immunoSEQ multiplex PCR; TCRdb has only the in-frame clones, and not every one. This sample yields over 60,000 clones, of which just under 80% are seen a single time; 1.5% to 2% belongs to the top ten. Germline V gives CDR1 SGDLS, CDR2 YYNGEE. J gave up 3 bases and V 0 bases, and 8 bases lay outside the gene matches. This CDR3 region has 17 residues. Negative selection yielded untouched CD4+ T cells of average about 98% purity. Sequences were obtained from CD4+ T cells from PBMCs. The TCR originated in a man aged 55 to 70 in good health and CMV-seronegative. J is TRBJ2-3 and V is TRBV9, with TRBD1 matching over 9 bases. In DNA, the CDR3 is TGTGCCAGCAGCGTAGCTGCGACGGGACAGGGAACAGATACGCAGTATTTT. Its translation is CASSVAATGQGTDTQYF.